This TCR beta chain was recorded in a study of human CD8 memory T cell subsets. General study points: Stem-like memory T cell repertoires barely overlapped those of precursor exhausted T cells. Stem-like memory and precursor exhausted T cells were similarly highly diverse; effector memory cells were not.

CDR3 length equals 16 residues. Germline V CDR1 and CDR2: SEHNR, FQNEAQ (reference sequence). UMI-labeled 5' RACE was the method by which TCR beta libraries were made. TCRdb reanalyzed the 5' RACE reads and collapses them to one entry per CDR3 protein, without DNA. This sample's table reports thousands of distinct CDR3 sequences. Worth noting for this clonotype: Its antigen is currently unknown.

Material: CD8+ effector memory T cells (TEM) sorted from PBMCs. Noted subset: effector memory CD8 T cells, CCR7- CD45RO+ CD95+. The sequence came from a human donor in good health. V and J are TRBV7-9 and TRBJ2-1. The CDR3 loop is CASSRFGDERYNEQFF.